The rows below give T cell receptor beta chains drawn from one sample of a study of cytomegalovirus exposure and HLA in healthy donors. Only in-frame clones appear in the TCRdb table, and some are missing; sequencing was by immunoSEQ multiplex PCR. The sample consists of roughly 150,000 clones, 70% of them appearing once. Sequenced material: PBMCs. These TCRs come from a woman aged 55-69 years in good health and CMV-seropositive. CDR3s include the opening cysteine and the closing phenylalanine or tryptophan. The D gene is left open where the match is weak. Not every row has a clone size; where given, it reads once, few, many or a size class.

v_call	clone_size	j_call	d_call	cdr3_aa	cdr3_nt
TRBV11-2	-	TRBJ2-1	-	CASSPRGSGGINEQFF	TGTGCCAGCAGCCCCCGTGGTAGCGGAGGAATCAATGAGCAGTTCTTC
TRBV29-1	once	TRBJ1-1	-	CSVADSGSTEAFF	TGCAGCGTTGCGGACAGTGGGTCCACTGAAGCTTTCTTT
TRBV9	-	TRBJ2-1	TRBD2	CASSVGLAGGSTYNEQFF	TGTGCCAGCAGCGTAGGCCTAGCGGGAGGAAGTACCTACAATGAGCAGTTCTTC
TRBV4-1	-	TRBJ1-1	-	CASSLGHENTEAFF	TGCGCCAGCAGCCTCGGACATGAGAACACTGAAGCTTTCTTT
TRBV18	-	TRBJ2-7	TRBD2	CASSPPAGARYEQYF	TGTGCCAGCTCACCACCTGCGGGAGCCCGGTACGAGCAGTACTTC
TRBV7-9	-	TRBJ1-3	-	CASSLADSLSGNTIYF	TGTGCCAGCAGCTTAGCGGACAGTCTCTCTGGAAACACCATATATTTT
TRBV11-2	-	TRBJ1-2	TRBD1	CASSLGQGIGGYTF	TGTGCCAGCAGCCTCGGACAGGGGATCGGTGGCTACACCTTC
TRBV6-1	few	TRBJ2-7	-	CASSEMGPYEQYF	TGTGCCAGCAGTGAGATGGGGCCCTACGAGCAGTACTTC
TRBV6-1	-	TRBJ1-1	-	CASSEEARVFTEAFF	TGTGCCAGCAGTGAAGAAGCGAGGGTTTTCACTGAAGCTTTCTTT
TRBV7-8	-	TRBJ2-7	TRBD2	CASSSGTSGYEQYF	TGTGCCAGCAGCTCCGGGACTAGCGGGTACGAGCAGTACTTC
TRBV15	-	TRBJ2-1	TRBD2	CATSRDAASGSNEQFF	TGTGCCACCAGCAGAGATGCGGCTAGCGGGAGCAATGAGCAGTTCTTC
TRBV12-5	-	TRBJ1-1	-	CASGLGLEAFF	TGTGCTAGTGGTCTTGGACTCGAAGCTTTCTTT
TRBV5-1	-	TRBJ1-2	-	CASSLLNGEDGYTF	TGCGCCAGCAGCTTGTTAAACGGCGAGGATGGCTACACCTTC
TRBV9	-	TRBJ1-1	-	CASSLTVSNTEAFF	TGTGCCAGCAGCTTGACAGTATCAAACACTGAAGCTTTCTTT
TRBV18	-	TRBJ2-7	TRBD2	CASSPNLAGVPGEQYF	TGTGCCAGCTCACCCAATCTAGCGGGAGTGCCTGGGGAGCAGTACTTC
TRBV2	-	TRBJ2-5	-	CASSPDGHAQETQYF	TGTGCCAGCAGTCCAGATGGACACGCACAAGAGACCCAGTACTTC
TRBV10-3	-	TRBJ1-5	TRBD1	CAISPSGGDQPQHF	TGTGCCATCAGTCCTTCAGGGGGCGATCAGCCCCAGCATTTT
TRBV18	-	TRBJ2-7	-	CASSLSDIRTEQYF	TGTGCCAGCTCACTTTCGGACATCCGGACCGAGCAGTACTTC
TRBV6-6	-	TRBJ2-5	-	CASTLYQETQYF	TGTGCCAGCACCTTGTACCAAGAGACCCAGTACTTC
TRBV29-1	-	TRBJ2-1	-	CSVGARTYNEQFF	TGCAGCGTTGGTGCGCGAACCTACAATGAGCAGTTCTTC
TRBV28	-	TRBJ2-7	TRBD1	CASSPPGGIDREQYF	TGTGCCAGCAGCCCGCCAGGGGGCATAGACCGCGAGCAGTACTTC
TRBV10-3	few	TRBJ2-2	TRBD1	CAIRQKEQGAGELFF	TGTGCCATCAGACAAAAAGAACAGGGGGCCGGGGAGCTGTTTTTT
TRBV19	few	TRBJ1-4	-	CASSIQGRVGEKLFF	TGTGCCAGTAGTATCCAGGGGCGAGTCGGGGAAAAACTGTTTTTT
TRBV9	-	TRBJ2-7	-	CASSSPPGDTDYEQYF	TGTGCCAGCAGCTCCCCGCCCGGGGACACCGACTACGAGCAGTACTTC
TRBV9	few	TRBJ2-1	TRBD2	CASSVGGIAGNNEQFF	TGTGCCAGCAGCGTAGGAGGAATAGCGGGGAACAATGAGCAGTTCTTC
TRBV5-1	-	TRBJ2-5	-	CASSVWTAQETQYF	TGCGCCAGCAGCGTCTGGACAGCCCAAGAGACCCAGTACTTC
TRBV15	-	TRBJ1-5	-	CATSRDPQGNQPQHF	TGTGCCACCAGCAGAGATCCACAGGGTAATCAGCCCCAGCATTTT
TRBV4-1	-	TRBJ2-1	TRBD2	CASSQGTSGGSSYNEQFF	TGCGCCAGCAGCCAAGGGACTAGCGGGGGTAGCTCCTACAATGAGCAGTTCTTC
TRBV29-1	few	TRBJ2-7	-	CSVGEPWRTYEQYF	TGCAGCGTTGGTGAACCGTGGAGGACCTACGAGCAGTACTTC
TRBV27	-	TRBJ2-3	TRBD1	CASSPRQGAWTDTQYF	TGTGCCAGCAGCCCCAGACAGGGGGCCTGGACAGATACGCAGTATTTT
TRBV30	-	TRBJ2-2	TRBD2	CAWRPLAGGTTGELFF	TGTGCCTGGCGACCCCTAGCGGGAGGTACCACCGGGGAGCTGTTTTTT
TRBV27	-	TRBJ2-3	TRBD2	CASRQGLAAPTDTQYF	TGTGCCAGCAGACAAGGACTAGCCGCGCCCACAGATACGCAGTATTTT
TRBV2	-	TRBJ1-1	TRBD1	CASSALGGGTEAFF	TGTGCCAGCAGTGCCTTAGGGGGCGGCACTGAAGCTTTCTTT
TRBV4-1	-	TRBJ1-5	-	CASSQGGQFQPQHF	TGCGCCAGCAGCCAAGGGGGACAATTTCAGCCCCAGCATTTT
TRBV11-2	-	TRBJ2-7	-	CASSSVREQYF	TGTGCCAGCAGCTCGGTCCGGGAGCAGTACTTC
TRBV9	once	TRBJ1-1	-	CASSERAGTEAFF	TGTGCCAGCAGCGAGAGGGCAGGCACTGAAGCTTTCTTT
TRBV9	-	TRBJ2-1	TRBD2	CASSMTSAYNEQFF	TGTGCCAGCAGCATGACTAGCGCTTACAATGAGCAGTTCTTC
TRBV6-6	few	TRBJ1-5	-	CASSLQEINQPQHF	TGTGCCAGCAGTTTACAGGAGATCAATCAGCCCCAGCATTTT
TRBV6-6	few	TRBJ2-6	-	CASFSSGANVLTF	TGTGCCAGCTTCAGCTCTGGGGCCAACGTCCTGACTTTC
TRBV9	-	TRBJ1-1	-	CASSVVDSATEAFF	TGTGCCAGCAGCGTAGTTGACAGCGCGACTGAAGCTTTCTTT
TRBV18	few	TRBJ1-2	-	CASLFNVRGYGYTF	TGTGCCAGCTTGTTCAACGTGCGGGGCTATGGCTACACCTTC
TRBV5-4	-	TRBJ1-1	-	CASSIDPFAGNTEAFF	TGTGCCAGCAGCATCGACCCGTTTGCGGGGAACACTGAAGCTTTCTTT
TRBV19	once	TRBJ2-2	-	CASTGLRPGELFF	TGTGCCAGTACAGGGTTGCGCCCCGGGGAGCTGTTTTTT
TRBV5-1	few	TRBJ1-3	-	CASSLAQGSMDTIYF	TGCGCCAGCAGCTTGGCACAGGGCTCTATGGACACCATATATTTT
TRBV28	-	TRBJ1-6	TRBD1	CASSTWDRESPLHF	TGTGCCAGCAGTACCTGGGACAGGGAATCACCCCTCCACTTT
TRBV28	-	TRBJ1-2	-	CASSLPGINSNYGYTF	TGTGCCAGCAGTTTACCAGGGATTAACTCTAACTATGGCTACACCTTC
TRBV7-3	-	TRBJ2-6	-	CASSRGTLSGANVLTF	TGTGCCAGCAGCCGCGGGACTCTCTCTGGGGCCAACGTCCTGACTTTC
TRBV28	-	TRBJ2-7	-	CASRSHGGSYEQYF	TGTGCCAGCAGGTCCCACGGGGGATCCTACGAGCAGTACTTC
TRBV18	once	TRBJ2-2	-	CASSPGENTGELFF	TGTGCCAGCTCACCCGGAGAGAACACCGGGGAGCTGTTTTTT
TRBV12-5	-	TRBJ1-1	TRBD1	CASGDDRDTEAFF	TGTGCTAGTGGCGATGACAGGGACACTGAAGCTTTCTTT
TRBV7-2	-	TRBJ2-2	TRBD1	CASSLVGTGTFTGELFF	TGTGCCAGCAGCTTAGTGGGGACAGGGACATTTACCGGGGAGCTGTTTTTT
TRBV28	-	TRBJ2-4	-	CASSSPGVAKNIQYF	TGTGCCAGCAGTTCCCCCGGGGTGGCCAAAAACATTCAGTACTTC
TRBV28	-	TRBJ1-2	-	CASSLYDSQWYGYTF	TGTGCCAGCAGTTTATATGACAGTCAGTGGTATGGCTACACCTTC
TRBV12-5	once	TRBJ2-7	TRBD1	CASGLVVLRDRSFFTTEQYF	TGTGCTAGTGGTTTGGTAGTTTTGAGGGACAGGTCTTTCTTCACTACCGAGCAGTACTTC
TRBV6-5	-	TRBJ2-2	-	CASSGTFNTGELFF	TGTGCCAGCAGTGGGACTTTTAACACCGGGGAGCTGTTTTTT